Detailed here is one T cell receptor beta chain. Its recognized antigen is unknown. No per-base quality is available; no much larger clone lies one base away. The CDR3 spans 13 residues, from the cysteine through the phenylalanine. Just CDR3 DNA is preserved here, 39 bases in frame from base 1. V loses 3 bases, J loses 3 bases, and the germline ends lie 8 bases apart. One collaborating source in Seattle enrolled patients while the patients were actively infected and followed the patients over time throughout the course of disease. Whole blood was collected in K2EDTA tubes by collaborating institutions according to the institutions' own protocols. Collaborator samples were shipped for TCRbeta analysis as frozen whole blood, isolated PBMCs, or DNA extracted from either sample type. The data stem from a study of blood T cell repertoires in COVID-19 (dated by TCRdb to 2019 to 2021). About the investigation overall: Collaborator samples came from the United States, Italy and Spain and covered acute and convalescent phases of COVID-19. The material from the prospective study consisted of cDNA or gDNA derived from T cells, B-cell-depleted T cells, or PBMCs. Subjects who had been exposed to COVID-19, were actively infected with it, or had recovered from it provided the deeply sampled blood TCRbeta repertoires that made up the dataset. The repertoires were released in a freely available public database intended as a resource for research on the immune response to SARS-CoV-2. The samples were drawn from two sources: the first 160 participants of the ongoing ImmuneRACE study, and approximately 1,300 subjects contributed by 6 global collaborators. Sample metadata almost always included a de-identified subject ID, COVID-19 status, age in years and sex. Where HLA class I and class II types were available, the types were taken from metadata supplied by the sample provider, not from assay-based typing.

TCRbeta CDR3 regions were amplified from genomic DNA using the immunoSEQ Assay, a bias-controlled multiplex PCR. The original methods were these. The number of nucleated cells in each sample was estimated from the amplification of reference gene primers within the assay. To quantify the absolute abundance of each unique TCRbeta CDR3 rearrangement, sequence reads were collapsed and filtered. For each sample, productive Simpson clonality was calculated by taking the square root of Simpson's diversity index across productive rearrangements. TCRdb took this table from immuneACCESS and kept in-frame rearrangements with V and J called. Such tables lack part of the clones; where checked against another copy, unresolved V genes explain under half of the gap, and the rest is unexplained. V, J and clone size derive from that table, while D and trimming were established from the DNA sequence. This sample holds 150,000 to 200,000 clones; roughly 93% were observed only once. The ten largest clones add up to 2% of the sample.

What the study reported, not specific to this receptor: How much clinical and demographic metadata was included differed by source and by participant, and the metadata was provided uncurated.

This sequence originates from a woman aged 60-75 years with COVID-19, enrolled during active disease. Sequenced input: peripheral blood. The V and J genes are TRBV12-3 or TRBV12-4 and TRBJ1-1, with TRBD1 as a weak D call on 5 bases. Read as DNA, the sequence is TGTGCCAGCAGTTTCCAGGGTGACACTGAAGCTTTCTTT. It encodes CASSFQGDTEAFF.